The 31 T cell receptor beta chains in this list originate from one sample, sequenced in a study of cytomegalovirus exposure and HLA in healthy donors. Use of 60 Vbeta and 13 Jbeta primers characterized the PCR. Libraries were prepared by immunoSEQ multiplex PCR; TCRdb keeps only in-frame clonotypes and omits some of them. Among about 180,000 clones listed, around three quarters were seen once. The specimen sequenced was PBMCs. The origin of the receptors is a woman in her 30s in good health and CMV-seropositive.

This clone was picked up one time. This chain links TRBV5-1 with TRBJ2-3, with 8 bases identical to TRBD1. V lost 0 bases, J lost 0 bases, and 3 bases stayed unmatched. In germline, CDR1 is SGHRS, CDR2 YFSETQ. The CDR3 runs 16 residues. CDR3 region: CASSLDGQGSTDTQYF. CDR3 nucleotide sequence: TGCGCCAGCAGCTTGGACGGACAGGGCAGCACAGATACGCAGTATTTT.

V usage is TRBV7-6 and J usage is TRBJ2-5, with 8 nucleotides matching TRBD2. Germline CDR1 SGHVS, CDR2 FNYEAQ. The CDR3 contains 20 residues. J lost 0 bases, V lost 2 bases, and 17 bases had no gene match. The CDR3: CASSLSSGGGKKYYQETQYF. The CDR3 DNA follows: TGTGCCAGCAGCTTAAGTTCGGGCGGGGGGAAAAAATATTACCAAGAGACCCAGTACTTC.

V gene TRBV4-1 combines with J gene TRBJ2-2; possible D gene TRBD2, 5 bases. The ends were cut back, 2 bases at V and 4 bases at J, with 14 bases in the middle. The V gene's germline CDR1 is MGHRA and CDR2 YSYEKL. The CDR3 has 16 amino acids. The CDR3 coding sequence is TGCGCCAGCAGCCAACGTGAGGGTCGTGGCACCGGGGAGCTGTTTTTT. Encoded protein: CASSQREGRGTGELFF.

The rearrangement links TRBV19 to TRBJ1-1, with 9 bases aligning to TRBD1. The J segment lost 0 bases and the V segment lost 6 bases, leaving 5 bases of the junction unmatched. Germline lookup yields CDR1 LNHDA and CDR2 SQIVND (reference sequence). The CDR3 covers 15 residues. CDR3 DNA: TGTGCCAGTAGGGGACAGGGTGGGGTGAACACTGAAGCTTTCTTT. As protein: CASRGQGGVNTEAFF.

CDR3 loop: CASSTGDSPLHF. CDR3 nucleotides: TGTGCCAGCAGTACAGGGGATTCACCCCTCCACTTT. The chain is built from TRBV6-6 and TRBJ1-6, with 7 positions matching TRBD1. Germline values: CDR1 MNHNY, CDR2 SVGAGI (reference sequence). Trimming removed 5 bases from V and 8 bases from J; junction bases left unmatched: 0. This CDR3 is 12 amino acids long.

The chain carries TRBV5-1 and TRBJ2-7; 8 positions match TRBD1. This CDR3 has 12 residues. The V and J ends lost 7 bases and 4 bases, in that order; junction bases with no gene match: 4. Germline V lookup: CDR1 SGHRS, CDR2 YFSETQ. The CDR3 DNA reads TGCGCCAGCGCGGACAGGGCGTACGAGCAGTACTTC. Translation: CASADRAYEQYF.

The chain couples TRBV4-2 to TRBJ2-2, with 7 bases identical to TRBD2. From germline, CDR1 is LGHNA and CDR2 YNFKEQ. V shed 0 bases and J 4 bases; nucleotides not matched to a gene: 5. This CDR3 has 16 amino acids. The CDR3 region is CASSQESGGGTGELFF. The CDR3 coding sequence is TGTGCCAGCAGCCAAGAAAGTGGGGGGGGCACCGGGGAGCTGTTTTTT.

To note about this clone: A far larger clone is a single base away, which makes a read error likely. V usage is TRBV4-1 and J usage is TRBJ2-5; TRBD2 matches 8 bases. The trim removed 0 bases at V and 1 base at J, leaving 1 base unmatched. Germline V gene sequence: CDR1 MGHRA, CDR2 YSYEKL. The CDR3 totals 15 residues. The CDR3 coding sequence is TGCGCCAGCAGCCAAGATCGGGGGGGCCAAGAGACCCAGTACTTC. It is translated as CASSQDRGGQETQYF.

As concerns this clone: One end of the junction varies from germline; a read error may be responsible. The chain employs TRBV25-1 and TRBJ2-6; TRBD1 is a possible D gene (5 bases). The CDR3 has 16 residues. Germline V gene sequence: CDR1 MGHDK, CDR2 SYGVNS. The CDR3 DNA reads TGTGCCAGCAGTGAATATAGGGCTGCTGGGGCCAACGGCCTGACTTTC. Protein sequence: CASSEYRAAGANGLTF.

This chain uses TRBV5-1 with TRBJ2-5, with a weak D call TRBD1 (6 bases). The CDR3 covers 16 residues. V lost 0 bases and J lost 0, with 12 bases in between. From germline, CDR1 is SGHRS and CDR2 YFSETQ. The chain's CDR3 is CASSLGSGAYQETQYF. The CDR3 region has the DNA TGCGCCAGCAGCTTGGGTTCAGGGGCTTACCAAGAGACCCAGTACTTC.

The chain links TRBV13 to TRBJ1-3; 8 bases agree with TRBD1. CDR1 and CDR2 from the germline V gene are PRHDT and FYEKMQ (reference sequence). The trim removed 2 bases at V and 0 bases at J, leaving 6 bases unmatched. The CDR3 has 17 amino acids. CDR3 bases: TGTGCCAGCAGCTTACCCGACAGGGGCTTCTCTGGAAACACCATATATTTT. Protein sequence: CASSLPDRGFSGNTIYF. The variable domain in full, completed from reference TRBV13 and TRBJ1-3, reads AAGVIQSPRHLIKEKRETATLKCYPIPRHDTVYWYQQGPGQDPQFLISFYEKMQSDKGSIPDRFSAQQFSDYHSELNMSSLELGDSALYFCASSLPDRGFSGNTIYFGEGSWLTVV.

This clone was observed a few times. The rearrangement joins TRBV11-3 to TRBJ2-2, with D possibly TRBD1 on 5 matching bases. The CDR3 is made up of 18 amino acids. Per the germline V gene, CDR1 is SGHNT and CDR2 is YENEEA. The V end was cut by 6 bases, the J end by 2 bases, with 22 bases between. DNA of the CDR3: TGTGCCAGCAGGCTCGACTCTCGTTTTGGACAAAACACCGGGGAGCTGTTTTTT. Translating gives CASRLDSRFGQNTGELFF.

The chain links TRBV7-2 to TRBJ1-1; TRBD1 matches at 8 bases. This CDR3 contains 12 residues. The J segment lost 8 bases and the V segment lost 5 bases, leaving 4 bases of the junction unmatched. The germline V gene encodes CDR1 SGHTA and CDR2 FQGNSA. CDR3 sequence reads: CASSPQGEEAFF. Written as DNA, the CDR3 is TGTGCCAGCAGCCCACAGGGGGAGGAAGCTTTCTTT.

The V gene is TRBV11-2, the J gene TRBJ2-1, with TRBD2 matching 13 bases. Trimming took 3 bases from V and 6 from J; bases not matched to a gene: 8. From germline, CDR1 is SGHAT and CDR2 FQNNGV. CDR3 length equals 17 residues. The CDR3 region is CASSLDPGLAGFNEQFF. The DNA for the CDR3 is TGTGCCAGCAGCTTGGATCCGGGACTAGCGGGGTTCAATGAGCAGTTCTTC.

The CDR3 coding sequence is TGTGCCAGCAGACGGGTGCGGAGCTCCTACAATGAGCAGTTCTTC. Translation: CASRRVRSSYNEQFF. This chain joins TRBV2 and TRBJ2-1; D remains ambiguous. CDR3 size: 15 residues. Germline V lookup: CDR1 SNHLY, CDR2 FYNNEI. The V end lost 6 bases, the J end lost 0 bases, and 12 bases lay between the germline ends.

The chain carries TRBV7-9 and TRBJ1-1, with a tentative D call TRBD1 (6 bases). The CDR3 covers 14 residues. Trimming cost V 5 bases and J 4 bases, with 14 bases left between them. Germline V CDR1 and CDR2: SEHNR, FQNEAQ (reference sequence). As DNA, the CDR3 is TGTGCCAGCAGCGACCCCCTCAGGGGCACTGAAGCTTTCTTT. This sequence encodes CASSDPLRGTEAFF.

The chain links TRBV27 to TRBJ2-2; D may be TRBD2 (5 bases). V was pared by 6 bases and J by 4 bases, with 12 bases between. The CDR3 is made up of 14 amino acids. In germline, CDR1 is MNHEY, CDR2 SMNVEV (reference sequence). CDR3 in amino acids: CASSLGLTTGELFF. DNA for the CDR3: TGTGCCAGCAGCCTCGGACTCACCACCGGGGAGCTGTTTTTT.

The chain is built from TRBV9 and TRBJ2-1; the D gene is possibly TRBD2 (6 bases). The CDR3 has 15 residues. CDR1 and CDR2 from the germline V gene are SGDLS and YYNGEE. The V and J ends lost 4 bases and 5 bases respectively, with 16 bases between them. CDR3 loop: CASSLGTGAHNEQFF. CDR3 DNA sequence: TGTGCCAGCAGCCTCGGGACTGGGGCCCACAATGAGCAGTTCTTC. The variable domain in full, with the rest retrieved from reference TRBV9 and TRBJ2-1, is DSGVTQTPKHLITATGQRVTLRCSPRSGDLSVYWYQQSLDQGLQFLIQYYNGEERAKGNILERFSAQQFPDLHSELNLSSLELGDSALYFCASSLGTGAHNEQFFGPGTRLTVL.

This clone was seen only once. The chain recombines TRBV28 with TRBJ1-2, with D unclear. Trimming pared 3 bases from V and 1 base from J, leaving 6 bases between. The CDR3 spans 13 residues. Looked up from germline, CDR1 is MDHEN and CDR2 is SYDVKM. The CDR3 sequence: CASSFASNYGYTF. As DNA, the CDR3 is TGTGCCAGCAGTTTTGCCAGTAACTATGGCTACACCTTC.

The chain combines TRBV28 with TRBJ1-3; no reliable D call. The CDR3 has 13 amino acids. The germline V and J ends were trimmed by 5 bases and 2 bases, with 7 bases remaining between them. Germline V CDR1 and CDR2: MDHEN, SYDVKM. The CDR3 DNA reads TGTGCCAGCAGTACAGCAGCTGGAAACACCATATATTTT. Its translation is CASSTAAGNTIYF. The entire variable domain, with the rest obtained from reference TRBV28 and TRBJ1-3, is as follows: DVKVTQSSRYLVKRTGEKVFLECVQDMDHENMFWYRQDPGLGLRLIYFSYDVKMKEKGDIPEGYSVSREKKERFSLILESASTNQTSMYLCASSTAAGNTIYFGEGSWLTVV.

The chain links TRBV4-1 to TRBJ2-1; perhaps TRBD2 as D (7 bases). Germline CDR1 MGHRA, CDR2 YSYEKL. Trimming removed 4 bases at V and 4 bases at J, with 17 bases between. The CDR3 is 16 amino acids. In nucleotides, the CDR3 is TGCGCCAGCAGCCCCCGTTTGGGGGGGCCGTACAATGAGCAGTTCTTC. Its protein is CASSPRLGGPYNEQFF.

The chain uses TRBV9 and TRBJ1-1, with TRBD1 identical over 7 bases. Germline lookup yields CDR1 SGDLS and CDR2 YYNGEE. Unmatched junction bases numbered 5, after V lost 0 bases and J lost 6 bases. The CDR3 totals 14 residues. This chain's CDR3 is CASSVATGAPEAFF. The CDR3, as DNA: TGTGCCAGCAGCGTAGCCACAGGGGCTCCTGAAGCTTTCTTT.

The table lists this clone with a count of one. The genes are TRBV6-1 and TRBJ1-2, with D uncertain. Germline V lookup: CDR1 MNHNS, CDR2 SASEGT. The V gene lost 0 bases and the J gene lost 0 bases, with 5 bases spanning the gap. This CDR3 comprises 14 residues. The DNA for the CDR3 is TGTGCCAGCAGTGAAGCGTCTGCTAACTATGGCTACACCTTC. This gives the protein CASSEASANYGYTF.

V is TRBV21-1 and J is TRBJ1-5; TRBD1 is taken as the D call from the table, unchecked against the DNA. TRBV21-1 is designated a pseudogene. CDR3 size: 15 residues. CDR3 protein: CASTTTGDSTQPQHF. The DNA of the CDR3 is TGTGCCAGCACCACGACAGGGGACAGCACTCAGCCCCAGCATTTT.

The gene calls are TRBV6-6 and TRBJ2-3; possibly TRBD1 for D (7 bases). Trimming stripped 5 bases from V and 3 bases from J, with 12 bases between. CDR3 length: 14 amino acids. The germline V gene has CDR1 MNHNY and CDR2 SVGAGI (reference sequence). The CDR3 loop is CASSPQGRTDTQYF. The CDR3 nucleotides are TGTGCCAGCAGTCCACAGGGGAGGACAGATACGCAGTATTTT.

V and J are TRBV5-1 and TRBJ2-7, with D uncertain. Trimming took 1 base from V and 0 from J, leaving 8 bases between them. The CDR3 length is 14 residues. CDR1 is SGHRS, CDR2 YFSETQ, per germline. The CDR3 DNA is TGCGCCAGCAGCTTGAAGAGTGCCTCCTACGAGCAGTACTTC. Translating gives CASSLKSASYEQYF.

The chain uses TRBV19 and TRBJ2-3, with D unresolved. The CDR3 has 13 residues. V was trimmed by 5 bases and J by 2 bases, leaving 8 bases between them. In germline, CDR1 is LNHDA, CDR2 SQIVND (reference sequence). The CDR3 here is CASSPGPTDTQYF. As DNA, the CDR3 is TGTGCCAGTAGTCCCGGTCCCACAGATACGCAGTATTTT. The full variable domain, completed using reference TRBV19 and TRBJ2-3, is DGGITQSPKYLFRKEGQNVTLSCEQNLNHDAMYWYRQDPGQGLRLIYYSQIVNDFQKGDIAEGYSVSREKKESFPLTVTSAQKNPTAFYLCASSPGPTDTQYFGPGTRLTVL.

This sequence joins TRBV19 and TRBJ2-3; D is ambiguous. From germline, CDR1 is LNHDA and CDR2 SQIVND (reference sequence). Trimming took off 6 bases at V and 1 base at J, with 8 bases between the two ends. The CDR3 extends over 13 amino acids. The chain's CDR3 is CASSPRGTDTQYF. CDR3 nucleotide sequence: TGTGCCAGTAGCCCCCGGGGCACAGATACGCAGTATTTT.

This clone occurred once. This sequence joins TRBV6-1 and TRBJ1-1; D may be TRBD1 (5 bases). Germline CDR1 and CDR2: MNHNS and SASEGT. This CDR3 has 18 residues. V was cut by 4 bases and J by 1 base, with 22 bases left in between. The CDR3 sequence is CASSAAGQWVRRNTEAFF. CDR3 DNA sequence: TGTGCCAGCAGTGCTGCGGGGCAGTGGGTGCGACGGAACACTGAAGCTTTCTTT.

The V call is TRBV2, the J call TRBJ2-5, with D perhaps matching TRBD2 (5 bases). The germline V and J ends were trimmed by 2 bases and 1 base, with 8 bases remaining between them. The germline V gene has CDR1 SNHLY and CDR2 FYNNEI. The CDR3 is made up of 14 amino acids. CDR3 amino acids: CASSELGAQETQYF. CDR3 sequence (DNA): TGTGCCAGCAGTGAATTGGGAGCCCAAGAGACCCAGTACTTC.

The V and J genes are TRBV4-2 and TRBJ2-7, with 7 bases that match TRBD1. Germline CDR1 and CDR2: LGHNA and YNFKEQ. This CDR3 region has 16 residues. J lost 2 bases, V lost 1 base, and 8 bases had no gene match. CDR3 sequence reads: CASSQAGSTGAYEQYF. CDR3 sequence (DNA): TGTGCCAGCAGCCAAGCAGGGTCTACAGGGGCCTACGAGCAGTACTTC.